The entry below gives a single T cell receptor beta chain sequence along with its context. Its antigen is currently unknown. The data belong to a study of shared clonotypes between healthy human individuals. Broader study findings: Against clonotypes common to all four donors, non-shared ones had lower generation probabilities.

Deep-level running was used for the assay. Here immunoSEQ multiplex PCR was the method, and the copy in TCRdb shows in-frame clones only, minus some. The table shows roughly 810,000 clones, with 96% occurring only once. The V segment lost 0 bases and the J segment 2 bases; nucleotides outside the gene matches: 12. CDR1 and CDR2 from the germline V gene are MGHRA and YSYEKL. This CDR3 comprises 20 residues. Terminally differentiated effector memory CD45RA+ cells were excluded by CCR7 positive selection of CD45RO-negative cells. The clonotype originates from a young man in good health. This chain joins TRBV4-1 and TRBJ2-3, with 12 nucleotides matching TRBD1. Sequences were obtained from naive CD8+ T cells sorted from blood. The CDR3 bases are TGCGCCAGCAGCCAAGAGGAGGGGACAGGGGGCCCGGTCTACACAGATACGCAGTATTTT. Translated, it gives CASSQEEGTGGPVYTDTQYF.